Below are 16 T cell receptor beta chains sequenced from a single sample in a study of T cells in Graves' hyperthyroidism and ophthalmopathy. RNA transcripts yielded amplified TCR beta CDR3 regions. TCR CDR3 regions were first amplified by RT-PCR with HTBI primers. TCRdb processed the multiplex PCR reads anew with MiXCR; each CDR3 protein has one entry. The sample holds about 840,000 distinct CDR3 sequences, 38% seen once. Sequenced sample: blood. The receptors derive from a man aged 18 to 35 with Graves' hyperthyroidism.

This clonotype came up many times. V is TRBV6-5 and J is TRBJ1-2; tentatively, D is TRBD1 (6 bases). V lost 6 bases, J lost 8 bases, and 16 bases lay in between. The CDR3 spans 13 residues. Germline lookup yields CDR1 MNHEY and CDR2 SVGAGI. CDR3 residues: CASSSGQWEGYTF. The CDR3 DNA is TGTGCCAGCAGCTCAGGACAGTGGGAGGGCTACACCTTC.

This clonotype has only a few counts. The chain combines TRBV7-9 with TRBJ2-2; tentatively, D is TRBD2 (5 bases). Germline V lookup: CDR1 SEHNR, CDR2 FQNEAQ (reference sequence). This CDR3 region has 15 residues. The ends were cut back, 0 bases at V and 4 bases at J, with 9 bases in the middle. CDR3 bases: TGTGCCAGCAGCTTAGCGAAACGGGGCACCGGGGAGCTGTTTTTT. Its protein is CASSLAKRGTGELFF.

As concerns this clonotype: An end of the junction differs from the germline gene, which may be a read error. The chain is built from TRBV10-3 and TRBJ2-2; D uncertain. CDR3 length equals 15 residues. In germline, CDR1 is ENHRY, CDR2 SYGVKD. This CDR3 is CASSELQWNTGELFF. DNA for the CDR3: TGTGCCAGCAGTGAGCTACAGTGGAACACCGGGGAGCTGTTTTTT.

This clonotype has a count of ten or more. The rearrangement joins TRBV7-9 to TRBJ1-2; D gene ambiguous. V was shortened by 2 bases and J by 3 bases, with 10 bases between the two germline ends. The CDR3 is 14 amino acids. Germline V CDR1 and CDR2: SEHNR, FQNEAQ (reference sequence). CDR3 sequence: CASSLIPGYYGYTF. CDR3 in DNA: TGTGCCAGCAGCTTAATTCCAGGCTACTATGGCTACACCTTC.

As for this clonotype: A junction boundary mismatches the germline segment, possibly from a read error. The chain carries TRBV7-8 and TRBJ1-1; TRBD1 might be the D (5 bases). Germline-derived CDR1 and CDR2 are SGHVS and FQNEAQ. The CDR3 sequence is 14 residues long. CDR3 nucleotides: TGTGCCAGCAGTTTAGAAGTTCGGGGGGGAGAAGCTTTCTTT. This encodes CASSLEVRGGEAFF.

The chain joins TRBV20-1 to TRBJ1-2; D call uncertain. CDR3 length: 11 residues. The V end lost 5 bases, the J end lost 8 bases, and 12 bases lay between the germline ends. CDR1 is DFQATT and CDR2 is SNEGSKA in the germline V gene (reference sequence). The CDR3 DNA sequence: TGCAGTGCTCCCGAACGGGGAGGCTACACCTTC. Its translation is CSAPERGGYTF.

In its sample, this clonotype was seen many times. This chain links TRBV25-1 with TRBJ1-2; no clear D gene. Per the germline V gene, CDR1 is MGHDK and CDR2 is SYGVNS. The V end was cut by 3 bases, the J end by 8 bases, with 7 bases between. The CDR3 is 11 residues long. For the CDR3, the DNA is TGTGCCAGCAGTGATCCAATGGGCTACACCTTC. It encodes CASSDPMGYTF.

This clonotype has just a few counts. V and J are TRBV15 and TRBJ2-2; 12 bases line up with TRBD2. The V gene end was trimmed by 4 bases and the J gene end by 2 bases; junction bases not matched to a gene: 11. The CDR3 has 19 amino acids. Per the germline V gene, CDR1 is LNHNV and CDR2 is YYDKDF (reference sequence). The CDR3: CATSMEGGLAGGNTGELFF. CDR3 nucleotide sequence: TGTGCCACCAGCATGGAGGGGGGACTAGCGGGCGGTAACACCGGGGAGCTGTTTTTT.

This chain links TRBV5-1 with TRBJ2-7, with 8 nucleotides matching TRBD1. The CDR3 sequence is 15 residues long. V gave up 0 bases and J gave up 2 bases; unmatched junction bases: 4. Germline V CDR1 and CDR2: SGHRS, YFSETQ. The CDR3: CASSLEGQAPYEQYF. DNA for the CDR3: TGCGCCAGCAGCTTGGAGGGACAGGCCCCCTACGAGCAGTACTTC. The whole variable domain, filled in from reference TRBV5-1 and TRBJ2-7, reads KAGVTQTPRYLIKTRGQQVTLSCSPISGHRSVSWYQQTPGQGLQFLFEYFSETQRNKGNFPGRFSGRQFSNSRSEMNVSTLELGDSALYLCASSLEGQAPYEQYFGPGTRLTVT.

V gene TRBV4-3 combines with J gene TRBJ2-7; D remains ambiguous. V gave up 0 bases and J gave up 6 bases, with 12 bases separating them. Per germline, CDR1 LGHNA and CDR2 YSLEER. There are 14 residues in the CDR3. DNA for the CDR3: TGCGCCAGCAGCCAAGAGTACTCGGTCAGCGAGCAGTACTTC. This sequence encodes CASSQEYSVSEQYF.

This clonotype was found a few times. The chain joins TRBV9 to TRBJ1-1, with D perhaps TRBD1 (6 bases). The V gene's germline CDR1 is SGDLS and CDR2 YYNGEE. This CDR3 has 14 amino acids. Deletions cut 3 bases from V and 4 bases from J, with 13 bases between. The CDR3 nucleotides are TGTGCCAGCAGCGAACGGGGACAAGGCACTGAAGCTTTCTTT. Translation: CASSERGQGTEAFF. The full variable domain, rest sourced from reference TRBV9 and TRBJ1-1, is DSGVTQTPKHLITATGQRVTLRCSPRSGDLSVYWYQQSLDQGLQFLIQYYNGEERAKGNILERFSAQQFPDLHSELNLSSLELGDSALYFCASSERGQGTEAFFGQGTRLTVV.

This clonotype was counted many times. The rearrangement uses TRBV20-1 and TRBJ1-1; the D gene is possibly TRBD1 (6 bases). Germline V gene lookup returns CDR1 DFQATT and CDR2 SNEGSKA (reference sequence). The CDR3 is 12 amino acids. Deletions cut 2 bases from V and 4 bases from J, with 8 bases between. CDR3 residues: CSARYRVTEAFF. The DNA for the CDR3 is TGCAGTGCTAGATACAGGGTCACTGAAGCTTTCTTT.

This clonotype was seen many times. V gene TRBV29-1 combines with J gene TRBJ2-7; 11 bases agree with TRBD2. V lost 1 base, J lost 3 bases, and 2 bases stayed unmatched. The CDR3 is 14 amino acids. CDR1 and CDR2 from the germline V gene are SQVTM and ANQGSEA. The CDR3 loop reads CSVEAGTSGYEQYF. The CDR3 nucleotides are TGCAGCGTTGAAGCCGGGACTAGCGGCTACGAGCAGTACTTC.

The chain is built from TRBV7-9 and TRBJ2-5, with TRBD2 as a possible D gene (6 bases). Trimming removed 5 bases at V and 5 bases at J, with 15 bases between. The CDR3 is 14 residues long. Looked up from germline, CDR1 is SEHNR and CDR2 is FQNEAQ (reference sequence). Here the CDR3 DNA reads TGTGCCAGCAGCAGGGGACTGATCGTGGAGACCCAGTACTTC. It translates to CASSRGLIVETQYF.

Concerning this clonotype itself: It may be a read error: a sequence one base away is much more abundant. It is likely a read error, because the conserved phenylalanine at the end of the CDR3 is missing. The chain combines TRBV20-1 with TRBJ1-2; D remains unclear. Trimming took off 5 bases at V and 7 bases at J, with 11 bases between the two ends. In germline, CDR1 is DFQATT, CDR2 SNEGSKA (reference sequence). The CDR3 has 11 amino acids. In DNA form, the CDR3 reads TGCAGTGCTGCTCAGGAGGCTGGCTACACCCTC. Protein product: CSAAQEAGYTL.

This clonotype has only a few counts. This chain connects TRBV19 to TRBJ1-5, with 7 bases fitting TRBD1. There are 16 residues in the CDR3. With 9 bases clipped from V and 5 bases from J, the junction kept 16 bases outside the gene matches. Looked up from germline, CDR1 is LNHDA and CDR2 is SQIVND (reference sequence). The CDR3 DNA reads as TGTGCCAGCAGTTACCCCGGGGGACAGCGTGATCAGCCCCAGCATTTT. Translated, it gives CASSYPGGQRDQPQHF.